Detailed here is one T cell receptor (beta chain). Its recognized antigen is unknown. An approximately 2.5 ml peripheral blood sample was drawn into PAXgene tubes per donor and stored at -80°C. Without any T cell sorting, total RNA was extracted from whole blood using the PAXgene blood miRNA kit on an automated QIAcube. Peripheral blood from monozygotic twin pairs who were concordant or discordant for inflammatory bowel disease underwent deep TCRalpha and TCRbeta repertoire profiling using unique molecular barcoding. Smoking habits were recorded for all twin pairs, and individuals were classified as current, former or never smokers. This entry is derived from a study of monozygotic twins with inflammatory bowel disease (dated by TCRdb to between 2018 and 2021). As for the study more broadly: In total, approximately 28 monozygotic twin pairs made up the full study: 19 Danish pairs, all IBD-discordant, plus nine German pairs, of which four were IBD-concordant and five were IBD-discordant. The search for disease-associated traits relied mainly on comparing IBD patients with their genetically identical healthy co-twins within discordant pairs. Each individual had, on average, about 151 000 unique TCRalpha sequences and 181 000 unique TCRbeta sequences available for analysis.

To prepare the library, 5' RACE was applied. The input for every TCR library was 3,500 to 4,500 ng of total RNA. cDNA was synthesized with SMARTScribe reverse transcriptase in eight separate reactions per sample. During cDNA synthesis, template switching introduced unique molecular identifiers that contained a 6-nucleotide sample barcode. Two nested PCRs of approximately 16 and 10 cycles amplified the TCRalpha and TCRbeta cDNA, and bead purification followed each PCR. Before amplification, cDNA was treated with uracil DNA-glycosylase and purified using the QIAquick PCR purification kit. The second PCR was the step at which Illumina TruSeq-compatible adapters and sample-specific barcodes were added. Library quality and concentration were checked on TapeStation and Qubit, and libraries were pooled at around 5 ng each. Sequencing of the pooled libraries was done on an Illumina HiSeq2500 single-index Rapid Run using custom sequencing primers and 2 x 100 bp reads. As for the authors' bioinformatics: MiGEC version 1.2.6 was used for UMI-based consensus assembly, which corrected PCR and sequencing errors. MiXCR version 2.1.1 was used for V(D)J alignment, clonotype assembly and CDR3 extraction. Gene usage, clonotype sharing and MAIT/NKT TCR abundance were normalised by analysing the top 1000, 10 000 and 20 000 clonotypes per sample. After downsampling to 27 000 UMIs, diversity was calculated as the inverse Simpson index using the vegan R package. Paired Mann-Whitney U tests on discordant twin pairs were used, with Benjamini-Hochberg multiple-testing correction. Reads reprocessed by TCRdb are summarized as one entry per CDR3 protein sequence, and DNA is absent. What appears here as the V and J calls and clone size reflects TCRdb's work, not the paper's. The sample table gives a few hundred thousand distinct CDR3 sequences. The ten largest clones add up to just over 2.5% of the sample.

General study outcomes and caveats: Different T cell subtypes could not be distinguished in the analysis. Fewer clonotypes were shared with other individuals by IBD patients than by healthy twins, most markedly in patients showing signs of disease activity. No single strong signal or clonotype linked to IBD turned up in the results, so the idea that one exists was not supported. Because patients were on differing immunosuppressive treatments, the repertoires may have picked up extra background noise and inter-individual variability. A decrease in TCRbeta repertoire diversity, as measured by inverse Simpson index, was observed in IBD patients compared with their healthy co-twins. Repertoire similarity did not differ between concordant and discordant twins, which could be due to limited statistical power.

This receptor was identified in a human donor with ulcerative colitis or Crohn's disease, or a healthy co-twin of an affected twin (not recorded which). The sequenced sample was blood.

CDR3 protein: CASTLAGGLSGEQYF. This sequence uses TRBV6-1 and TRBJ2-7; the D call from TCRdb, TRBD2, cannot be confirmed without DNA. From its cysteine to its phenylalanine, the CDR3 spans 15 amino acids. No DNA is given. CDR1 MNHNS and CDR2 SASEGT are derived from the germline V gene.